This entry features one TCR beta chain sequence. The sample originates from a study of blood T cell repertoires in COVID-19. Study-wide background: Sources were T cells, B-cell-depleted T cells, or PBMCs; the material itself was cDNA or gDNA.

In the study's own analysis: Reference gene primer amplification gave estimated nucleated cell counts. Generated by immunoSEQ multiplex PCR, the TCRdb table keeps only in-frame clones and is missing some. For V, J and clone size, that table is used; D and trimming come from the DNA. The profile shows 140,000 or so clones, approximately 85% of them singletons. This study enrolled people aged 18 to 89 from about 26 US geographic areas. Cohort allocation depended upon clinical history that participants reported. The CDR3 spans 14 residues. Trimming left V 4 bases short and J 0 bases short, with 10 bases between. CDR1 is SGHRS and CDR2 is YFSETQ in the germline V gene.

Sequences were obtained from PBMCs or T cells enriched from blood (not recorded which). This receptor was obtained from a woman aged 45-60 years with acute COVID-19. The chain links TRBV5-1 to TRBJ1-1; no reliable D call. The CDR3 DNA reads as TGCGCCAGCAGCGGTACAGCTATGAACACTGAAGCTTTCTTT. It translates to CASSGTAMNTEAFF.